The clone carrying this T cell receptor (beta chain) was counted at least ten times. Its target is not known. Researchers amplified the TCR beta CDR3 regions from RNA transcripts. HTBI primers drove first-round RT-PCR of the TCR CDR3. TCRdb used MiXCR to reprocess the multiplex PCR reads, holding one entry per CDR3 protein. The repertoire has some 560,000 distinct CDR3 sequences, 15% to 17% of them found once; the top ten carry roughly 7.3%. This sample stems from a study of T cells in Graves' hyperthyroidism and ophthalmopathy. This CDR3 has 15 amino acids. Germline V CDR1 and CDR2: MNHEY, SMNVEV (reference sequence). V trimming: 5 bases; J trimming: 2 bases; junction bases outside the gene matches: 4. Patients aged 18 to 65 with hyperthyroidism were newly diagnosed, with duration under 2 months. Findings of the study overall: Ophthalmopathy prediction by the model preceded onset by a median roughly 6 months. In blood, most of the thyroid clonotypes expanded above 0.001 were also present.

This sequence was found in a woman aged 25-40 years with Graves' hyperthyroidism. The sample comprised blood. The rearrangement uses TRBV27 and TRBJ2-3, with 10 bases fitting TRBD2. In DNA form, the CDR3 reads TGTGCCAGCAGTACGGGGACTAGCGACACAGATACGCAGTATTTT. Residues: CASSTGTSDTDTQYF.